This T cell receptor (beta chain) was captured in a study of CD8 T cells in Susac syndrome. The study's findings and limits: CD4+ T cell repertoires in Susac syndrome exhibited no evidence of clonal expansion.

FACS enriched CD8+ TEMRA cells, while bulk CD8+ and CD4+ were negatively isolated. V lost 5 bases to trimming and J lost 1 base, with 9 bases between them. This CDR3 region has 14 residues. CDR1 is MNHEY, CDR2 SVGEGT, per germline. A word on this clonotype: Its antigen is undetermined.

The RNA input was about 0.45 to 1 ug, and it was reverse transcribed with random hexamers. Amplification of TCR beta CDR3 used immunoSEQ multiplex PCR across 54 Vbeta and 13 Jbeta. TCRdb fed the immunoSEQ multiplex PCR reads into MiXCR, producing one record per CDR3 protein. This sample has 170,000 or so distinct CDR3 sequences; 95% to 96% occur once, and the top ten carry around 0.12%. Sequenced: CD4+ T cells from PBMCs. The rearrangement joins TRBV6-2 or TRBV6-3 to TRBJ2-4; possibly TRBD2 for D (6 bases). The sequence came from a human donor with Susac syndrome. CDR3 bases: TGTGCCAGCAGTCCCGGGAGTGCCAAAAACATTCAGTACTTC. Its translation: CASSPGSAKNIQYF.